A selection of T cell receptor beta chains follows, all from one sample in a study of early T cells in non-severe SARS-CoV-2 infection. One entry per CDR3 protein results from TCRdb running MiXCR on the 5' RACE reads. The sample has 45,000 to 55,000 distinct CDR3 sequences, 6% to 7% seen once; the top ten hold 3% to 4.5%. The sequenced sample consisted of whole blood. The receptors shown here come from an adult who was a healthcare worker with PCR-confirmed SARS-CoV-2 infection or an uninfected control (not recorded which). CDR3s include the opening cysteine and the closing phenylalanine or tryptophan. The D gene is left open where the match is weak. Rows may omit the clone size; those that give it use once, few, many or a size class.

j_call clone_size d_call cdr3_length v_call cdr3_aa cdr3_nt
TRBJ2-2 many - 11 TRBV7-8 CASRNTGELFF TGTGCCAGCAGAAACACCGGGGAGCTGTTTTTT
TRBJ1-1 few TRBD1 12 TRBV29-1 CSVHRGDTEAFF TGCAGCGTTCACAGGGGGGATACTGAAGCTTTCTTT
TRBJ2-5 many TRBD2 10 TRBV10-1 CAILGGAQYF TGCGCCATACTGGGGGGGGCCCAGTACTTC
TRBJ2-5 many TRBD2 16 TRBV25-1 CASSEGPGGVQETQYF TGTGCCAGCAGTGAGGGACCGGGAGGCGTACAAGAGACCCAGTACTTC
TRBJ2-2 few TRBD1 16 TRBV7-2 CASSREAGGHTGELFF TGTGCCAGCAGTCGGGAAGCAGGGGGCCATACCGGGGAGCTGTTTTTT
TRBJ2-4 medium-sized - 15 TRBV7-9 CASSLATLAKNIQYF TGTGCCAGCAGCTTAGCGACCCTGGCCAAAAACATTCAGTACTTC
TRBJ2-1 - TRBD2 16 TRBV7-9 CASSLAGGTIRNEQFF TGTGCCAGCAGCTTAGCGGGAGGGACTATTCGTAATGAGCAGTTCTTC
TRBJ2-3 many - 11 TRBV19 CASSRTDTQYF TGTGCCAGTAGCAGGACAGATACGCAGTATTTT
TRBJ1-1 many TRBD1 13 TRBV30 CAWRLRGFTEAFF TGTGCCTGGAGGCTCAGGGGGTTCACTGAAGCTTTCTTT
TRBJ1-2 many - 11 TRBV6-5 CASSFVGGYTF TGTGCCAGCAGTTTCGTTGGGGGCTACACCTTC
TRBJ2-1 many - 17 TRBV4-2 CASSPRLRGNLYNEQFF TGTGCCAGCAGCCCTCGCTTGCGGGGCAACCTCTACAATGAGCAGTTCTTC
TRBJ1-1 - TRBD1 16 TRBV20-1 CSAREGRGKVHTEAFF TGCAGTGCTAGAGAGGGCAGGGGGAAGGTGCACACTGAAGCTTTCTTT
TRBJ2-3 - - 14 TRBV7-3 CASSLNRATDTQYF TGTGCCAGCAGCTTAAATCGGGCCACAGATACGCAGTATTTT
TRBJ2-2 - - 17 TRBV21-1 CASSKPTGTGGTGDLFF TGTGCCAGCAGCAAACCTACCGGGACGGGGGGCACCGGGGATCTGTTTTTT
TRBJ1-5 few - 15 TRBV19 CASSTRRHSNQPQHF TGTGCCAGTAGTACCCGACGTCATAGCAATCAGCCCCAGCATTTT
TRBJ2-1 many - 13 TRBV14 CASSLGRSDEQFF TGTGCCAGCAGCCTCGGGCGTTCGGATGAGCAGTTCTTC
TRBJ1-1 few - 11 TRBV6-2/TRBV6-3 CASRTGPQAFF TGTGCCAGCAGAACCGGACCGCAAGCTTTCTTT
TRBJ2-1 many - 13 TRBV20-1 CSAEGGEWNEQFF TGCAGTGCTGAGGGGGGGGAATGGAATGAGCAGTTCTTC
TRBJ2-7 - - 15 TRBV6-5 CASRDGRRRTYEQYF TGTGCCAGCAGGGATGGAAGACGGCGGACCTACGAGCAGTACTTC
TRBJ2-1 many - 13 TRBV6-2/TRBV6-3 CASSYSGVDEQFF TGTGCCAGCAGTTACTCGGGGGTGGATGAGCAGTTCTTC
TRBJ1-1 - - 13 TRBV5-1 CASSLRTDTEAFF TGCGCCAGCAGCCTTCGGACAGACACTGAAGCTTTCTTT
TRBJ1-1 few - 13 TRBV10-2 CASRSGTGYEAFF TGCGCCAGCAGGAGCGGGACTGGATATGAAGCTTTCTTT
TRBJ2-1 few - 12 TRBV12-3/TRBV12-4 CASNRDTNEQFF TGTGCCAGCAATCGGGACACCAATGAGCAGTTCTTC
TRBJ2-7 many - 11 TRBV28 CASSTPYEQYF TGTGCCAGCAGTACACCCTACGAGCAGTACTTC
TRBJ1-1 few - 14 TRBV15 CATSTRTANTEAFF TGTGCCACCAGCACCCGGACGGCGAACACTGAAGCTTTCTTT
TRBJ1-6 few - 14 TRBV14 CASSRDGLNSPLHF TGTGCCAGCAGCCGGGACGGACTTAATTCACCCCTCCACTTT
TRBJ2-2 many TRBD2 14 TRBV12-3/TRBV12-4 CASSLTSLTGELFF TGTGCCAGCTCCTTGACTAGCTTAACCGGGGAGCTGTTTTTT
TRBJ2-1 - TRBD2 17 TRBV20-1 CSAGLAGGPGIFGEQFF TGCAGTGCCGGACTAGCGGGGGGGCCGGGTATCTTCGGTGAGCAGTTCTTC
TRBJ1-1 many TRBD1 15 TRBV29-1 CSVVGQGMKTTEAFF TGCAGCGTTGTGGGACAGGGTATGAAGACCACTGAAGCTTTCTTT
TRBJ2-2 - - 16 TRBV15 CATSGGRFMTTGELFF TGTGCCACCAGCGGAGGACGCTTTATGACCACCGGGGAGCTGTTTTTT
TRBJ2-3 few TRBD2 15 TRBV11-2 CASSLALLATDTQYF TGTGCCAGCAGCTTAGCCCTACTAGCGACAGATACGCAGTATTTT
TRBJ2-7 many - 15 TRBV12-2 CASRFWQGITYEQYF TGTGCAAGTCGCTTTTGGCAGGGGATAACCTACGAGCAGTACTTC
TRBJ2-2 many TRBD2 17 TRBV18 CASSPGTSGAKTGELFF TGTGCCAGCTCACCAGGGACTAGCGGGGCGAAAACCGGGGAGCTGTTTTTT